These 27 T cell receptor beta chains share one sample of origin, sequenced in a study of T cells in Graves' hyperthyroidism and ophthalmopathy. Using RNA transcripts as the source, TCR beta CDR3 regions were amplified. In the first-round RT-PCR of the TCR CDR3, the HTBI primer set was used. TCRdb redid the calling of the multiplex PCR reads with MiXCR, one entry per CDR3 protein. Found here are roughly 500,000 distinct CDR3 sequences, roughly a quarter of them singletons; the top ten hold about 10%. The source material was blood. These receptors all come from a woman in her thirties with Graves' ophthalmopathy.

This clonotype was seen repeatedly, ten times or more. This rearrangement joins TRBV7-3 to TRBJ2-6, with 8 bases that match TRBD1. V was clipped by 2 bases and J by 3 bases; unmatched bases: 9. CDR3 length equals 18 residues. In germline, CDR1 is SGHTA, CDR2 FQGTGA. Here the CDR3 DNA reads TGTGCCAGCAGCTTAGGGGCAGGGGGCGCGGTTGGGGCCAACGTCCTGACTTTC. As protein: CASSLGAGGAVGANVLTF. Full variable domain (rest looked up from reference TRBV7-3 and TRBJ2-6): GAGVSQTPSNKVTEKGKYVELRCDPISGHTALYWYRQSLGQGPEFLIYFQGTGAADDSGLPNDRFFAVRPEGSVSTLKIQRTERGDSAVYLCASSLGAGGAVGANVLTFGAGSRLTVL.

This clonotype was detected many times. The chain employs TRBV13 and TRBJ2-7; TRBD2 matches at 7 bases. The trim removed 4 bases at V and 3 bases at J, leaving 9 bases unmatched. This CDR3 is built from 15 residues. Germline CDR1 and CDR2: PRHDT and FYEKMQ (reference sequence). Here the CDR3 DNA reads TGTGCCAGCAGCTCAGAGAGGACGGGGGGCTACGAGCAGTACTTC. It is translated as CASSSERTGGYEQYF.

The sample holds many counts of this clonotype. This chain joins TRBV6-1 and TRBJ1-2; perhaps TRBD1 as D (6 bases). CDR3 length equals 14 residues. Trimming left V 6 bases short and J 6 bases short, with 17 bases between. Germline V gives CDR1 MNHNS, CDR2 SASEGT. The CDR3, as DNA: TGTGCCAGCAGCAACAGGGTTCTCTTGAATGGCTACACCTTC. Amino acid sequence: CASSNRVLLNGYTF.

The CDR3 here is CASSELGRIEQPQHF. CDR3 sequence (DNA): TGTGCCAGCAGTGAACTGGGGAGAATAGAACAGCCCCAGCATTTT. The chain recombines TRBV6-1 with TRBJ1-5; the D is unclear. Trimming took off 2 bases at V and 7 bases at J, with 15 bases between the two ends. Germline CDR1 is MNHNS and CDR2 is SASEGT. The length of the CDR3 is 15 residues.

This clonotype was picked up many times. This sequence joins TRBV5-1 and TRBJ1-1; no definite D call. Trimming pared 0 bases from V and 5 bases from J, leaving 17 bases between. Germline CDR1 reads SGHRS; CDR2 reads YFSETQ. The CDR3 spans 16 residues. The CDR3 bases are TGCGCCAGCAGCTTGGGATGGGGTCCGGGAAGGACTGAAGCTTTCTTT. Translated: CASSLGWGPGRTEAFF.

J is TRBJ1-1 and V is TRBV29-1, with D unresolved. Trimming pared 5 bases from V and 7 bases from J, leaving 8 bases between. The CDR3 sequence is 10 residues long. Germline lookup yields CDR1 SQVTM and CDR2 ANQGSEA. The CDR3 reads CSVQSLEAFF. CDR3 DNA: TGCAGCGTTCAGTCCCTTGAAGCTTTCTTT.

V is TRBV6-1 and J is TRBJ1-6; 9 bases line up with TRBD1. The V gene's germline CDR1 is MNHNS and CDR2 SASEGT. The CDR3 spans 19 residues. V was pared by 4 bases and J by 4 bases, with 14 bases of the junction left unmatched. This CDR3 reads CASSGTGTGITYYNSPLHF. CDR3 nucleotide sequence: TGTGCCAGCAGTGGAACCGGGACAGGGATCACATATTATAATTCACCCCTCCACTTT.

In its sample, this clonotype was seen many times. The chain employs TRBV20-1 and TRBJ1-1, with unresolved D. V gave up 6 bases and J gave up 1 base, with 15 bases separating them. Germline loops: CDR1 DFQATT, CDR2 SNEGSKA (reference sequence). The CDR3 is 14 residues long. CDR3 sequence: CSAHPGRENTEAFF. Written as DNA, the CDR3 is TGCAGTGCCCACCCGGGGAGGGAGAACACTGAAGCTTTCTTT.

This clonotype was observed at least ten times. The rearrangement links TRBV6-1 to TRBJ2-7, with D uncertain. The CDR3 extends over 12 amino acids. Germline V CDR1 and CDR2: MNHNS, SASEGT. The ends were cut back, 6 bases at V and 3 bases at J, with 9 bases in the middle. CDR3 DNA sequence: TGTGCCAGCAGAGATGAATTCTACGAGCAGTACTTC. It encodes CASRDEFYEQYF.

This clonotype occurred many times. The chain has TRBV29-1 and TRBJ2-2; 8 bases align to TRBD1. The CDR3 consists of 13 residues. Germline-derived CDR1 and CDR2 are SQVTM and ANQGSEA. Unmatched junction bases numbered 4, after V lost 4 bases and J lost 6 bases. CDR3 sequence (DNA): TGCAGCGTTGTCCAGGGGGCCGCCGGGGAGCTGTTTTTT. Protein sequence: CSVVQGAAGELFF.

The chain links TRBV7-2 to TRBJ1-5, with D unclear. The CDR3 runs to 14 residues. V lost 10 bases and J lost 4, with 17 bases in between. CDR1 is SGHTA, CDR2 FQGNSA, per germline. The CDR3 sequence is CATRQLGRNQPQHF. For the CDR3, the DNA is TGTGCCACTCGACAATTGGGGAGAAATCAGCCCCAGCATTTT.

At least ten counts were recorded for this clonotype. This chain connects TRBV6-2 or TRBV6-3 to TRBJ2-5, with 11 nucleotides matching TRBD2. Trimming took 2 bases from V and 5 from J; bases not matched to a gene: 7. The CDR3 covers 16 residues. Germline CDR1 and CDR2: MNHEY and SVGEGT. The DNA of the CDR3 is TGTGCCAGCAGTTACGTGGGTACTAGCGGGGGCGAGACCCAGTACTTC. Translation: CASSYVGTSGGETQYF.

The DNA for the CDR3 is TGTGCCAGCAGCTACGGGACAGGGGGACGGGGCACTGAAGCTTTCTTT. Encoded protein: CASSYGTGGRGTEAFF. The gene calls are TRBV5-6 and TRBJ1-1, with 11 nucleotides matching TRBD1. The CDR3 sequence is 16 residues long. The V and J ends lost 3 bases and 4 bases, in that order; junction bases with no gene match: 8. CDR1 SGHDT and CDR2 YYEEEE come from the germline V gene.

This clonotype came up many times. The chain has TRBV7-9 and TRBJ2-7; weak D call: TRBD1 (6 bases). Germline-derived CDR1 and CDR2 are SEHNR and FQNEAQ (reference sequence). This CDR3 has 15 residues. Trimming left V 0 bases short and J 7 bases short, with 16 bases between. CDR3 coding DNA: TGTGCCAGCAGCTTAGCGGACAGCTTTTTCGGAGAGCAGTACTTC. It yields the protein CASSLADSFFGEQYF.

The chain couples TRBV7-2 to TRBJ1-1, with unresolved D. This CDR3 is built from 12 residues. Looked up from germline, CDR1 is SGHTA and CDR2 is FQGNSA. V lost 5 bases to trimming and J lost 4 bases, with 8 bases between them. The CDR3 region is CASSRRPTEAFF. CDR3 nucleotides: TGTGCCAGCAGCCGCCGACCCACTGAAGCTTTCTTT.

This clonotype was seen ten or more times. The rearrangement joins TRBV19 to TRBJ2-4, with D hard to call. Trimming shortened V by 3 bases and J by 6 bases, and 12 bases separated the two germline ends. Germline values: CDR1 LNHDA, CDR2 SQIVND (reference sequence). The CDR3 is made up of 14 amino acids. The CDR3 reads CASSMVSPTNIQYF. The CDR3 DNA is TGTGCCAGTAGTATGGTTAGTCCGACAAACATTCAGTACTTC.

The rearrangement uses TRBV5-5 and TRBJ1-1; the D gene is possibly TRBD1 (6 bases). V was pared by 1 base and J by 3 bases, with 16 bases between. Germline V gene lookup returns CDR1 SGHKS and CDR2 YYEKEE (reference sequence). The CDR3 extends over 16 amino acids. CDR3 sequence: CASSLWGATSYTEAFF. The CDR3 DNA follows: TGTGCCAGCAGCTTGTGGGGGGCCACGTCGTACACTGAAGCTTTCTTT.

This clonotype appeared many times. The chain joins TRBV6-2 or TRBV6-3 to TRBJ2-2; D ambiguous. The CDR3 extends over 15 amino acids. The germline V gene encodes CDR1 MNHEY and CDR2 SVGEGT. V dropped 0 bases and J dropped 3 bases, with 8 bases sitting between them. The CDR3 DNA follows: TGTGCCAGCAGTTACTCCCGCACTTACACCGGGGAGCTGTTTTTT. It yields the protein CASSYSRTYTGELFF.

This clonotype showed up many times. The chain uses TRBV6-5 and TRBJ1-5; 9 positions agree with TRBD1. This CDR3 region has 15 residues. In germline, CDR1 is MNHEY, CDR2 SVGAGI. After removal of 5 bases from V and 7 bases from J, the junction contained 9 bases not matched to a gene. Here the CDR3 DNA reads TGTGCCAGCAGTACCGACAGGGGGGCCGGACAGCCCCAGCATTTT. Translated: CASSTDRGAGQPQHF.

In its sample, this clonotype was seen a few times. This chain uses TRBV29-1 with TRBJ1-1, with a tentative D call TRBD1 (6 bases). This CDR3 is built from 14 residues. The germline CDR1 and CDR2 sequences are SQVTM and ANQGSEA. Trimming removed 5 bases at V and 0 bases at J, with 13 bases between. The CDR3 here is CSVRRTVMNTEAFF. The CDR3 DNA follows: TGCAGCGTTAGACGGACAGTTATGAACACTGAAGCTTTCTTT. Combining the CDR3 with reference TRBV29-1 and TRBJ1-1 gives the whole variable domain SAVISQKPSRDICQRGTSLTIQCQVDSQVTMMFWYRQQPGQSLTLIATANQGSEATYESGFVIDKFPISRPNLTFSTLTVSNMSPEDSSIYLCSVRRTVMNTEAFFGQGTRLTVV.

This clonotype appeared a few times. This chain joins TRBV28 and TRBJ1-2; the D gene is possibly TRBD1 (5 bases). The CDR3 extends over 13 amino acids. Germline-derived CDR1 and CDR2 are MDHEN and SYDVKM. The V end lost 6 bases, the J end lost 8 bases, and 16 bases lay between the germline ends. CDR3 in DNA: TGTGCCAGCAGCGCAGGGTTTTTTGTAGGCTACACCTTC. This codes for CASSAGFFVGYTF.

This clonotype was detected ten times or more. The genes are TRBV12-3 or TRBV12-4 and TRBJ2-2; D uncertain. CDR3 length: 15 residues. The V end lost 8 bases, the J end lost 5 bases, and 18 bases lay between the germline ends. The chain's CDR3 is CASRYLTNGTGELFF. DNA of the CDR3: TGTGCCAGCCGCTATTTGACAAATGGGACCGGGGAGCTGTTTTTT.

At least ten counts were recorded for this clonotype. The rearrangement links TRBV19 to TRBJ1-1; D gene ambiguous. V was shortened by 5 bases and J by 1 base, with 11 bases between the two germline ends. Looked up from germline, CDR1 is LNHDA and CDR2 is SQIVND (reference sequence). This CDR3 has 14 amino acids. The CDR3 region has the DNA TGTGCCAGTAGTCAATTACGGACGAACACTGAAGCTTTCTTT. Translation gives CASSQLRTNTEAFF.

This sequence joins TRBV18 and TRBJ2-2; 9 bases align to TRBD1. The V gene end was trimmed by 6 bases and the J gene end by 4 bases; junction bases not matched to a gene: 6. From germline, CDR1 is KGHSH and CDR2 LQKENI. CDR3 length: 15 residues. The DNA of the CDR3 is TGTGCCAGCTCGTCGGGACAGGGCCTCACCGGGGAGCTGTTTTTT. This codes for CASSSGQGLTGELFF.

The sample holds many counts of this clonotype. V is TRBV6-5 and J is TRBJ2-5; D is possibly TRBD2 (6 bases). The ends were cut back, 4 bases at V and 5 bases at J, with 17 bases in the middle. From germline, CDR1 is MNHEY and CDR2 SVGAGI. This CDR3 region has 15 residues. The CDR3 region has the DNA TGTGCCAGCAGTTCGTCTGGGACTTCAAGGGAGACCCAGTACTTC. Residues: CASSSSGTSRETQYF.

This clonotype was seen ten or more times. In DNA, the CDR3 is TGCAGTGCTAGCCGCGGGGGCTACACTGAAGCTTTCTTT. Translation gives CSASRGGYTEAFF. This chain joins TRBV20-1 and TRBJ1-1; D possibly corresponds to TRBD1 (6 bases). Trimming removed 3 bases at V and 3 bases at J, with 11 bases between. This CDR3 spans 13 amino acids. CDR1 and CDR2 (germline): DFQATT, SNEGSKA (reference sequence).

This clonotype was counted a few times. The rearrangement uses TRBV2 and TRBJ2-7; 9 bases align to TRBD2. Germline CDR1 SNHLY, CDR2 FYNNEI. With V trimmed by 6 bases and J by 1 base, 4 bases remained unmatched. The CDR3 sequence is 14 residues long. The CDR3 loop reads CASRQRGESYEQYF. The CDR3 DNA follows: TGTGCCAGCAGGCAGCGGGGGGAATCCTACGAGCAGTACTTC.